This entry lists 16 T cell receptor beta chains sequenced from one sample in a study of PD-1 blockade in classical Hodgkin lymphoma. Relapse after autologous stem cell transplantation occurred in every patient, and brentuximab vedotin exposure varied. Magnetic depletion of unwanted cells isolated CD4+ T cells from thawed PBMCs. Using immunoSEQ multiplex PCR, the repertoire was profiled, and TCRdb retains in-frame clones only, with some absent. The table has tens of thousands of clones, 80% to 95% seen once; the top ten hold about 0.24%. This specimen was CD4+ T cells from blood, taken at baseline. These receptors originate from a human donor with classical Hodgkin lymphoma.

The V gene is TRBV30, the J gene TRBJ2-1; 8 bases align to TRBD2. This CDR3 is built from 17 residues. V shed 2 bases, J shed 2 bases, and the junction held 11 bases outside the gene matches. Germline V gives CDR1 GTSNPN, CDR2 SVGIG (reference sequence). This CDR3 is CAWSKKQAGVTYNEQFF. CDR3 nucleotides: TGTGCCTGGAGTAAAAAACAAGCGGGAGTAACCTACAATGAGCAGTTCTTC.

The rearrangement links TRBV25-1 to TRBJ1-2; D uncertain. V lost 4 bases, J lost 4 bases, and 13 bases lay in between. CDR3 length: 14 residues. From germline, CDR1 is MGHDK and CDR2 SYGVNS. DNA of the CDR3: TGTGCCAGCAGTGGGGGTGGGCAGCCCTATGGCTACACCTTC. It yields the protein CASSGGGQPYGYTF.

V and J are TRBV5-6 and TRBJ2-1, with 7 bases aligning to TRBD1. The CDR3 loop spans 15 amino acids. V shed 1 base, J shed 4 bases, and the junction held 5 bases outside the gene matches. Looked up from germline, CDR1 is SGHDT and CDR2 is YYEEEE. The CDR3 sequence is CASSLKGGSYNEQFF. The CDR3, as DNA: TGTGCCAGCAGCTTGAAAGGGGGCTCGTACAATGAGCAGTTCTTC.

The gene calls are TRBV2 and TRBJ1-5; D is possibly TRBD1 (6 bases). V was cut by 5 bases and J by 7 bases, with 12 bases left in between. CDR3 length: 13 amino acids. CDR1 and CDR2 from the germline V gene are SNHLY and FYNNEI. The DNA for the CDR3 is TGTGCCAGCAGTTGGGAAGGGACACAGCCCCAGCATTTT. Translating gives CASSWEGTQPQHF. The entire variable domain, with the rest obtained from reference TRBV2 and TRBJ1-5, is as follows: EPEVTQTPSHQVTQMGQEVILRCVPISNHLYFYWYRQILGQKVEFLVSFYNNEISEKSEIFDDQFSVERPDGSNFTLKIRSTKLEDSAMYFCASSWEGTQPQHFGDGTRLSIL.

The rearrangement uses TRBV30 and TRBJ1-2; D is uncertain. The germline V gene encodes CDR1 GTSNPN and CDR2 SVGIG (reference sequence). CDR3 length: 14 amino acids. V was pared by 4 bases and J by 3 bases, with 15 bases between. The CDR3 here is CAWTLLGVDYGYTF. CDR3 coding DNA: TGTGCCTGGACCTTGCTGGGTGTCGACTATGGCTACACCTTC.

The chain combines TRBV11-3 with TRBJ2-7; TRBD1 agrees at 7 bases. This CDR3 is built from 14 residues. Germline values: CDR1 SGHNT, CDR2 YENEEA. V lost 7 bases to trimming and J lost 3 bases; unmatched junction nucleotides: 9. The CDR3 nucleotides read TGTGCCAGCAACCAAGCCACAGGGGACTACGAGCAGTACTTC. Translated, it gives CASNQATGDYEQYF. The full variable domain, rest sourced from reference TRBV11-3 and TRBJ2-7, is EAGVVQSPRYKIIEKKQPVAFWCNPISGHNTLYWYLQNLGQGPELLIRYENEEAVDDSQLPKDRFSAERLKGVDSTLKIQPAELGDSAVYLCASNQATGDYEQYFGPGTRLTVT.

This rearrangement joins TRBV10-3 to TRBJ2-3; D is ambiguous. The CDR3 covers 12 residues. V was trimmed by 0 bases and J by 6 bases, leaving 4 bases between them. CDR1 ENHRY and CDR2 SYGVKD come from the germline V gene. This CDR3 is CAISESVDTQYF. DNA for the CDR3: TGTGCCATCAGTGAGTCGGTGGATACGCAGTATTTT.

This sequence joins TRBV5-1 and TRBJ2-7, with D possibly being TRBD1 (6 bases). The germline V and J ends were trimmed by 0 bases and 2 bases, with 12 bases remaining between them. The CDR3 is 15 residues long. In germline, CDR1 is SGHRS, CDR2 YFSETQ. CDR3 bases: TGCGCCAGCAGCTTGGGGCAGGGGCACGCCTACGAGCAGTACTTC. Amino acid sequence: CASSLGQGHAYEQYF.

The chain carries TRBV10-3 and TRBJ2-3, with a weak D call TRBD2 (5 bases). Germline V gene lookup returns CDR1 ENHRY and CDR2 SYGVKD. The CDR3 spans 16 residues. V lost 7 bases and J lost 0, with 17 bases in between. CDR3 in DNA: TGTGCCATCAAAAAAAGAGGGCAGTCTAGCACAGATACGCAGTATTTT. Translation gives CAIKKRGQSSTDTQYF.

The chain employs TRBV11-2 and TRBJ2-1; 9 nucleotides align to TRBD2. The germline V gene has CDR1 SGHAT and CDR2 FQNNGV. J gave up 6 bases and V 5 bases, and 11 bases lay outside the gene matches. The CDR3 totals 16 residues. CDR3 loop: CASSPRGLAGGNEQFF. As DNA, the CDR3 is TGTGCCAGCAGCCCGCGGGGACTAGCTGGTGGCAATGAGCAGTTCTTC. The variable domain in full, completed from reference TRBV11-2 and TRBJ2-1, reads EAGVAQSPRYKIIEKRQSVAFWCNPISGHATLYWYQQILGQGPKLLIQFQNNGVVDDSQLPKDRFSAERLKGVDSTLKIQPAKLEDSAVYLCASSPRGLAGGNEQFFGPGTRLTVL.

This clone was detected only a few times. The chain links TRBV2 to TRBJ1-5; the D gene is possibly TRBD1 (5 bases). Germline V CDR1 and CDR2: SNHLY, FYNNEI. The length of the CDR3 is 14 residues. V gave up 2 bases and J gave up 5 bases, with 10 bases separating them. CDR3 loop: CASSESGSDQPQHF. The CDR3 region has the DNA TGTGCCAGCAGTGAATCAGGGAGCGATCAGCCCCAGCATTTT.

V gene TRBV12-5 combines with J gene TRBJ1-4; TRBD1 is a possible D gene (5 bases). Per germline, CDR1 LGHNT and CDR2 FRNRAP. The CDR3 length is 17 residues. V was clipped by 4 bases and J by 7 bases, with 22 bases between them. CDR3 region: CASGSGLNGALGEKLFF. The CDR3 DNA follows: TGTGCTAGTGGTTCGGGTTTGAATGGGGCGCTAGGTGAAAAACTGTTTTTT.

The J gene is TRBJ1-2, the V gene TRBV7-9, with a possible D match to TRBD1 (5 bases). Deletions cut 6 bases from V and 8 bases from J, with 22 bases between. CDR3 length: 15 residues. Looked up from germline, CDR1 is SEHNR and CDR2 is FQNEAQ (reference sequence). The CDR3 sequence: CASSLSGLSYGGYTF. CDR3 DNA: TGTGCCAGCAGTTTGTCGGGACTAAGCTACGGGGGCTACACCTTC.

Note on this clone: Germline and junction disagree at one end, which may indicate a read error. The genes are TRBV29-1 and TRBJ1-1, with D perhaps TRBD1 (6 bases). This CDR3 spans 11 amino acids. The V gene's germline CDR1 is SQVTM and CDR2 ANQGSEA. CDR3 residues: CSVEGGTEAFF. CDR3 DNA sequence: TGCAGCGTCGAAGGGGGGACTGAAGCTTTCTTT.

This clone was found once. The chain recombines TRBV28 with TRBJ2-2; 8 bases map to TRBD2. The junction had 7 bases not matched to a gene; V was cut back by 11 bases and J by 5 bases. The CDR3 has 13 amino acids. The germline CDR1 and CDR2 sequences are MDHEN and SYDVKM. CDR3 bases: TGTGCCCACGGGCTAGCGGGTACCGGGGAGCTGTTTTTT. Protein: CAHGLAGTGELFF.

This chain joins TRBV28 and TRBJ1-1; 11 bases line up with TRBD1. The CDR3 contains 18 residues. V trimming: 6 bases; J trimming: 0 bases; junction bases outside the gene matches: 12. CDR1 MDHEN and CDR2 SYDVKM come from the germline V gene. The CDR3 region is CASSLGPGQGVLNTEAFF. The CDR3 region has the DNA TGTGCCAGCAGCTTGGGGCCGGGACAGGGGGTTCTGAACACTGAAGCTTTCTTT.